Shown below are 22 T cell receptor beta chains from a single sample sequenced in a study of blood T cell repertoires in COVID-19. Repertoires were generated with immunoSEQ multiplex PCR, while TCRdb's copy carries only in-frame clones and drops some. This table has some 100,000 clones, approximately 80% appearing once. The specimen sequenced was peripheral blood. The receptors come from a man aged 70-80 years with active or convalescent COVID-19.

The chain recombines TRBV13 with TRBJ2-7; 8 bases agree with TRBD1. Germline V gene lookup returns CDR1 PRHDT and CDR2 FYEKMQ (reference sequence). Trimming removed 5 bases from V and 2 bases from J; junction bases left unmatched: 5. The CDR3 contains 14 residues. The CDR3 reads CASSPGTGTYEQYF. CDR3 bases: TGTGCCAGCAGCCCCGGGACAGGTACCTACGAGCAGTACTTC. Full variable domain (rest looked up from reference TRBV13 and TRBJ2-7): AAGVIQSPRHLIKEKRETATLKCYPIPRHDTVYWYQQGPGQDPQFLISFYEKMQSDKGSIPDRFSAQQFSDYHSELNMSSLELGDSALYFCASSPGTGTYEQYFGPGTRLTVT.

V is TRBV7-6 and J is TRBJ2-7; D ambiguous. The CDR3 extends over 11 amino acids. V gave up 5 bases and J gave up 4 bases, with 6 bases separating them. The germline CDR1 and CDR2 sequences are SGHVS and FNYEAQ. CDR3 protein: CASSPGYEQYF. DNA of the CDR3: TGTGCCAGCAGCCCAGGTTACGAGCAGTACTTC. The whole variable domain, remainder taken from reference TRBV7-6 and TRBJ2-7, is GAGVSQSPRYKVTKRGQDVALRCDPISGHVSLYWYRQALGQGPEFLTYFNYEAQQDKSGLPNDRFSAERPEGSISTLTIQRTEQRDSAMYRCASSPGYEQYFGPGTRLTVT.

This chain connects TRBV27 to TRBJ2-5; D might be TRBD2 (7 bases). V gave up 2 bases and J gave up 5 bases, with 18 bases separating them. The CDR3 is 16 residues long. Germline CDR1 reads MNHEY; CDR2 reads SMNVEV (reference sequence). Here the CDR3 reads CASSLTGGPQTETQYF. The CDR3 DNA reads as TGTGCCAGCAGTTTAACGGGGGGCCCCCAGACCGAGACCCAGTACTTC.

The V and J genes are TRBV7-9 and TRBJ2-7; the D is unclear. This CDR3 spans 16 amino acids. CDR1 and CDR2 from the germline V gene are SEHNR and FQNEAQ (reference sequence). V dropped 1 base and J dropped 0 bases, with 13 bases sitting between them. The CDR3 DNA reads TGTGCCAGCAGCTTAGGATTCCCCGGTAACTCCTACGAGCAGTACTTC. Its protein is CASSLGFPGNSYEQYF.

The rearrangement joins TRBV18 to TRBJ1-1, with D possibly TRBD1 on 6 matching bases. Germline V lookup: CDR1 KGHSH, CDR2 LQKENI. The CDR3 runs 15 residues. Trimming shortened V by 5 bases and J by 3 bases, and 16 bases separated the two germline ends. CDR3 loop: CASSTGGATHTEAFF. The CDR3 nucleotides are TGTGCCAGCTCAACCGGGGGGGCGACGCACACTGAAGCTTTCTTT.

The chain links TRBV7-2 to TRBJ1-4, with a tentative D call TRBD1 (6 bases). Per the germline V gene, CDR1 is SGHTA and CDR2 is FQGNSA. The CDR3 loop spans 15 amino acids. V was clipped by 1 base and J by 8 bases, with 14 bases between them. The CDR3 DNA sequence: TGTGCCAGCAGCTTAGATGGCAGGGGCGGCGAAAAACTGTTTTTT. It is translated as CASSLDGRGGEKLFF.

This chain joins TRBV18 and TRBJ2-3, with a tentative D call TRBD2 (6 bases). Germline CDR1 KGHSH, CDR2 LQKENI. Trimming pared 3 bases from V and 5 bases from J, leaving 15 bases between. The CDR3 is 15 residues long. CDR3 sequence: CASSPRREDEDTQYF. The CDR3 nucleotides are TGTGCCAGCTCACCGCGCAGGGAGGATGAAGATACGCAGTATTTT. Full variable domain (remainder filled in from reference TRBV18 and TRBJ2-3): NAGVMQNPRHLVRRRGQEARLRCSPMKGHSHVYWYRQLPEEGLKFMVYLQKENIIDESGMPKERFSAEFPKEGPSILRIQQVVRGDSAAYFCASSPRREDEDTQYFGPGTRLTVL.

The chain joins TRBV15 to TRBJ1-1; D is unclear. V lost 9 bases, J lost 1 base, and 15 bases lay in between. This CDR3 contains 14 residues. CDR1 is LNHNV and CDR2 is YYDKDF in the germline V gene (reference sequence). CDR3 in amino acids: CATGGLRGNTEAFF. CDR3 nucleotide sequence: TGTGCCACTGGAGGTCTCCGGGGGAACACTGAAGCTTTCTTT.

The chain has TRBV28 and TRBJ1-6, with D unresolved. The germline CDR1 and CDR2 sequences are MDHEN and SYDVKM. The CDR3 extends over 14 amino acids. V shed 5 bases and J shed 9 bases, with 14 bases lying between them. CDR3 nucleotide sequence: TGTGCCAGCAGTCGGACGGGAGGCGTTTCACCCCTCCACTTT. It yields the protein CASSRTGGVSPLHF.

The gene calls are TRBV5-4 and TRBJ1-5; D is uncertain. Germline V lookup: CDR1 SGHNT, CDR2 YYREEE (reference sequence). The CDR3 sequence is 15 residues long. With 1 base removed from V and 4 bases from J, the gap between germline ends came to 12 bases. The CDR3 spells CASSLLTGENQPQHF. Written as DNA, the CDR3 is TGTGCCAGCAGCTTGTTAACCGGGGAAAATCAGCCCCAGCATTTT.

This clone was seen repeatedly, ten times or more. V and J are TRBV7-2 and TRBJ2-6; TRBD2 might be the D (6 bases). Germline V CDR1 and CDR2: SGHTA, FQGNSA. The CDR3 runs 16 residues. The V and J ends lost 6 bases and 0 bases respectively, with 12 bases between them. This CDR3 is CASRQGGLSGANVLTF. The CDR3 region has the DNA TGTGCCAGCAGGCAGGGAGGCCTCTCTGGGGCCAACGTCCTGACTTTC.

The CDR3 loop reads CASSLVAGGNTGELFF. CDR3 nucleotides: TGTGCCAGCAGCTTAGTTGCGGGGGGGAACACCGGGGAGCTGTTTTTT. V usage is TRBV7-2 and J usage is TRBJ2-2, with 8 bases aligning to TRBD2. The trim removed 1 base at V and 1 base at J, leaving 2 bases unmatched. Germline assignment: CDR1 SGHTA and CDR2 FQGNSA. The CDR3 has 16 amino acids.

The genes are TRBV6-6 and TRBJ2-3, with D unresolved. The CDR3 totals 12 residues. Germline V CDR1 and CDR2: MNHNY, SVGAGI (reference sequence). V dropped 6 bases and J dropped 1 base, with 5 bases sitting between them. CDR3 nucleotide sequence: TGTGCCAGCAGAACAGGCACAGATACGCAGTATTTT. Protein sequence: CASRTGTDTQYF.

This clone was counted once. The rearrangement links TRBV10-3 to TRBJ2-3, with D tentatively TRBD2 (6 bases). The CDR3 has 14 residues. With 3 bases removed from V and 3 bases from J, the gap between germline ends came to 10 bases. Germline V gene data show CDR1 as ENHRY and CDR2 as SYGVKD. The DNA for the CDR3 is TGTGCCATCAGTGAACCTAGCGAGACAGATACGCAGTATTTT. Its protein product is CAISEPSETDTQYF.

The rearrangement joins TRBV2 to TRBJ2-7; 9 bases match TRBD2. CDR3 size: 14 residues. The germline gives CDR1 SNHLY, CDR2 FYNNEI. The junction had 9 bases not matched to a gene; V was cut back by 5 bases and J by 7 bases. CDR3 bases: TGTGCCAGCAGTTGGACTAGCGTAGCGAGGGAGCAGTACTTC. This gives the protein CASSWTSVAREQYF.

Written as DNA, the CDR3 is TGTGCCAGCAGCCAAATATTAGCATCGTTCAATGAGCAGTTCTTC. It specifies CASSQILASFNEQFF. The V call is TRBV27, the J call TRBJ2-1; D is uncertain. CDR1 is MNHEY and CDR2 is SMNVEV in the germline V gene (reference sequence). V dropped 6 bases and J dropped 6 bases, with 18 bases sitting between them. CDR3 length equals 15 residues.

This clone has more than one count but fewer than ten. This sequence joins TRBV30 and TRBJ1-6; no definite D call. The CDR3 loop spans 18 amino acids. CDR1 GTSNPN and CDR2 SVGIG come from the germline V gene (reference sequence). V lost 0 bases, J lost 0 bases, and 15 bases lay in between. As DNA, the CDR3 is TGTGCCTGGAGTGTGCTATTGACAAGGAACTCCTATAATTCACCCCTCCACTTT. Its translation is CAWSVLLTRNSYNSPLHF.

The V and J genes are TRBV9 and TRBJ2-1; possible D gene TRBD2, 6 bases. The germline V and J ends were trimmed by 0 bases and 6 bases, with 16 bases remaining between them. The CDR3 contains 16 residues. Germline V gene data show CDR1 as SGDLS and CDR2 as YYNGEE. The CDR3 DNA follows: TGTGCCAGCAGCGTAGCTCTAGGGGAGGAGGCCAATGAGCAGTTCTTC. Translation: CASSVALGEEANEQFF.

This clone occurred a few times. The V and J genes are TRBV29-1 and TRBJ2-1, with D perhaps matching TRBD2 (7 bases). Trimming cost V 6 bases and J 9 bases, with 27 bases left between them. Per the germline V gene, CDR1 is SQVTM and CDR2 is ANQGSEA. The CDR3 is 16 residues long. This chain's CDR3 is CSVPEGGRAFASEQFF. The CDR3 bases are TGCAGCGTCCCCGAGGGGGGGAGGGCCTTTGCGAGTGAGCAGTTCTTC.

This sequence joins TRBV2 and TRBJ1-1; D not certain. Per the germline V gene, CDR1 is SNHLY and CDR2 is FYNNEI. Trimming removed 2 bases from V and 5 bases from J, with 12 bases in between. This CDR3 contains 14 residues. CDR3 nucleotide sequence: TGTGCCAGCAGTGAACCGGGAAGTAAGACTGAAGCTTTCTTT. Protein: CASSEPGSKTEAFF. Full variable domain (rest looked up from reference TRBV2 and TRBJ1-1): EPEVTQTPSHQVTQMGQEVILRCVPISNHLYFYWYRQILGQKVEFLVSFYNNEISEKSEIFDDQFSVERPDGSNFTLKIRSTKLEDSAMYFCASSEPGSKTEAFFGQGTRLTVV.

Only a few counts were recorded for this clone. The genes are TRBV11-3 and TRBJ2-1, with D unresolved. Germline-derived CDR1 and CDR2 are SGHNT and YENEEA. The CDR3 extends over 13 amino acids. Between the trimmed V and J ends, which lost 1 base and 9 bases, there was a span of 10 bases. CDR3 loop: CASSLGASGEQFF. The CDR3 bases are TGTGCCAGCAGCTTAGGAGCTAGTGGTGAGCAGTTCTTC. Looking up the rest from reference TRBV11-3 and TRBJ2-1 gives the full variable domain: EAGVVQSPRYKIIEKKQPVAFWCNPISGHNTLYWYLQNLGQGPELLIRYENEEAVDDSQLPKDRFSAERLKGVDSTLKIQPAELGDSAVYLCASSLGASGEQFFGPGTRLTVL.

The chain links TRBV5-4 to TRBJ2-3; tentative D call: TRBD2 (5 bases). Trimming pared 4 bases from V and 2 bases from J, leaving 17 bases between. This CDR3 contains 16 residues. Per the germline V gene, CDR1 is SGHNT and CDR2 is YYREEE (reference sequence). The CDR3 protein is CASSTGTGSYTDTQYF. The DNA of the CDR3 is TGTGCCAGCAGCACTGGTACGGGGAGCTACACAGATACGCAGTATTTT.